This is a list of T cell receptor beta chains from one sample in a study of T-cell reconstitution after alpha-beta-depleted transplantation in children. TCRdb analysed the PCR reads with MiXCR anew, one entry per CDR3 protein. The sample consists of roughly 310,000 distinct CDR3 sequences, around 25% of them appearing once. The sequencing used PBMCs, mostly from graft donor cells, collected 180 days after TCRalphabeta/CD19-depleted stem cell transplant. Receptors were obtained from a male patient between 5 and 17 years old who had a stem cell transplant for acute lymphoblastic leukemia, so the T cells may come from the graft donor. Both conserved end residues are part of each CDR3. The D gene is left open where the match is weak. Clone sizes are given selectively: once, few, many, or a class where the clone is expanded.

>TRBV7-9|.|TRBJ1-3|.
CASSLGRGSGNTIYF
TGTGCCAGCAGCTTAGGCAGGGGCTCTGGAAACACCATATATTTT
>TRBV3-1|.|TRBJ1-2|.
CASSHPYFYGDTF
TGTGCCAGCAGCCACCCGTATTTCTATGGCGACACCTTC
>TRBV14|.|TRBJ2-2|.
CASSLGGYMTGELFF
TGTGCCAGCAGCCTCGGAGGGTATATGACCGGGGAGCTGTTTTTT
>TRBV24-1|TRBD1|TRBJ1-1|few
CATMQTGSNTEAFF
TGTGCCACCATGCAGACAGGGTCGAACACTGAAGCTTTCTTT
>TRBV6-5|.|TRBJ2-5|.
CASSYSRLSETQYF
TGTGCCAGCAGTTACTCGCGATTGTCAGAGACCCAGTACTTC
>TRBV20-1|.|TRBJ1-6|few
CSARSGNSPLHF
TGCAGTGCTAGATCCGGGAATTCACCCCTCCACTTT
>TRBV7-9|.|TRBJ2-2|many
CASSPANTGELFF
TGTGCCAGCAGCCCGGCGAACACCGGGGAGCTGTTTTTT
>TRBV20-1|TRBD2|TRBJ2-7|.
CSARAAQLAGGRSYEQYF
TGCAGTGCTAGAGCAGCACAACTAGCGGGAGGGAGGTCCTACGAGCAGTACTTC
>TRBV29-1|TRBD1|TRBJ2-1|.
CSVLSGTVYNEQFF
TGCAGCGTGTTGTCCGGGACAGTCTACAATGAGCAGTTCTTC
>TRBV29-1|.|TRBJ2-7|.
CSVPRTADEQYF
TGCAGCGTCCCTCGGACAGCGGACGAGCAGTACTTC
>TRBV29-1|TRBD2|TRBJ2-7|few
CSVEVPSGGAPSEQYF
TGCAGCGTTGAAGTGCCCAGCGGGGGAGCACCAAGCGAGCAGTACTTC
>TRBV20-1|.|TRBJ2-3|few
CSARARGRGTDTQYF
TGCAGTGCTAGGGCCCGGGGCCGGGGCACAGATACGCAGTATTTT
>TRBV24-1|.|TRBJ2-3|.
CATSDSGTITDTQYF
TGTGCCACCAGTGATTCCGGGACCATCACAGATACGCAGTATTTT
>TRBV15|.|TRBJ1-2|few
CATSNPGGPYYGYTF
TGTGCCACCAGCAATCCCGGGGGTCCCTACTATGGCTACACCTTC
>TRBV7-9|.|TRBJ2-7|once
CASSPWGGDNEQYF
TGTGCCAGCAGCCCCTGGGGTGGGGACAACGAGCAGTACTTC
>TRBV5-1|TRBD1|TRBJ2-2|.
CASSYRGTTGELFF
TGCGCCAGCAGCTACAGGGGGACCACCGGGGAGCTGTTTTTT
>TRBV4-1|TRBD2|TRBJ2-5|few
CASSQILGGLADQETQYF
TGCGCCAGCAGCCAGATCCTAGGAGGACTAGCGGACCAAGAGACCCAGTACTTC
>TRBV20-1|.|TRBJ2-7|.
CSASLIRSSYEQYF
TGCAGTGCTAGCCTCATTCGAAGCTCCTACGAGCAGTACTTC
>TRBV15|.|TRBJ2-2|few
CATSGANTGELFF
TGTGCCACCAGCGGAGCGAACACCGGGGAGCTGTTTTTT
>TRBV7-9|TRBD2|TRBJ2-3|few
CASSGDYTSTDTQYF
TGTGCCAGCAGCGGGGACTACACAAGCACAGATACGCAGTATTTT
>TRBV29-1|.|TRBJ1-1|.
CSVDAGWLNTEAFF
TGCAGCGTTGACGCGGGATGGCTGAACACTGAAGCTTTCTTT
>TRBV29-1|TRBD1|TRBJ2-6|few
CSVRQGARSGANVLTF
TGCAGCGTCCGACAGGGGGCACGCTCTGGGGCCAACGTCCTGACTTTC
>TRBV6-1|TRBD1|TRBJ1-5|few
CASSEGTGALNQPQHF
TGTGCCAGCAGCGAGGGGACAGGGGCCCTTAATCAGCCCCAGCATTTT
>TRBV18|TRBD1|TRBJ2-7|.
CASSKGGDSYEQYF
TGTGCCAGCTCTAAAGGGGGCGACTCCTACGAGCAGTACTTC
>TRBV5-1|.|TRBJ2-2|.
CASDSFTGELFF
TGCGCCAGCGACAGTTTTACCGGGGAGCTGTTTTTT
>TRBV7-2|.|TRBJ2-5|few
CASRMGGRETQYF
TGTGCCAGCCGAATGGGGGGACGGGAGACCCAGTACTTC
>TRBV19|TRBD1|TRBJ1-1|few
CASSFGTGNTEAFF
TGTGCCAGTAGTTTCGGGACAGGGAACACTGAAGCTTTCTTT
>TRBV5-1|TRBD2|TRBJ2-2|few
CASSLGRLAGGPTGELFF
TGCGCCAGCAGCTTGGGTCGGCTAGCGGGAGGGCCGACCGGGGAGCTGTTTTTT
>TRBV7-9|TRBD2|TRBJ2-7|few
CASNNLAGGPSSYEQYF
TGTGCCAGCAATAATCTAGCGGGAGGGCCTAGCTCCTACGAGCAGTACTTC
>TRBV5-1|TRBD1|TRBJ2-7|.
CASSLGDRVSYEQHF
TGCGCCAGCAGCTTGGGGGACAGGGTCTCCTACGAGCAGCACTTC
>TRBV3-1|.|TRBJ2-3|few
CASLQRVGGTDTQYF
TGTGCCAGCCTTCAACGGGTAGGGGGCACAGATACGCAGTATTTT
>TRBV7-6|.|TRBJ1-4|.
CASSADNEKLFF
TGTGCCAGCAGCGCGGACAACGAAAAACTGTTTTTT
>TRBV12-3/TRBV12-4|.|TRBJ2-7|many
CASSLRGFEQYF
TGTGCCAGCAGTTTAAGAGGGTTCGAGCAGTACTTC
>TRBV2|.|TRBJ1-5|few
CASSESRTRDQPQHF
TGTGCCAGCAGTGAAAGTAGGACACGAGATCAGCCCCAGCATTTT
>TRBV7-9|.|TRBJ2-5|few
CASSLTEIEETQYF
TGTGCCAGCAGCTTAACTGAAATAGAAGAGACCCAGTACTTC
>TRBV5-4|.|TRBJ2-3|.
CASSLALGSVVAVTDTQYF
TGTGCCAGCAGCTTGGCCCTTGGGTCCGTGGTGGCCGTTACAGATACGCAGTATTTT
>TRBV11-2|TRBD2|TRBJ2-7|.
CASSLVAGDGEQYF
TGTGCCAGCAGCTTAGTAGCGGGAGACGGGGAGCAGTACTTC
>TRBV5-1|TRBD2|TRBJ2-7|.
CASSLGLAGLSPVYEQYF
TGCGCCAGCAGCTTAGGACTAGCGGGACTATCACCCGTCTACGAGCAGTACTTC
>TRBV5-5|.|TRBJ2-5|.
CASSSQGQGTQYF
TGTGCCAGCAGCTCACAGGGCCAGGGGACCCAGTACTTC
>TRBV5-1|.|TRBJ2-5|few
CASRSETSGAYQETQYF
TGCGCCAGCAGAAGCGAAACCAGCGGAGCGTACCAAGAGACCCAGTACTTC